This T cell receptor (beta chain) was sequenced during a study of cytomegalovirus exposure and HLA in healthy donors. Study information: An earlier analysis found some 100 million unique TCR beta sequences from around 180 million T cells. Study-level points and caveats: The study listed approximately 170 cytomegalovirus-associated TCR beta chains. Earlier results showed most TCR beta V segments being productive about 87% or about 30% of the time.

With respect to this clone: No antigen is known for it.

The study ran its PCR with 60 Vbeta and 13 Jbeta primers. Generated by immunoSEQ multiplex PCR, the TCRdb table keeps only in-frame clones and is missing some. The profile covers 200,000 or so clones, with 70% to 80% appearing a single time and just under 3% taken by the ten largest. V dropped 3 bases and J dropped 1 base, with 9 bases sitting between them. The CDR3 length is 13 residues. Germline assignment: CDR1 GTSNPN and CDR2 SVGIG (reference sequence). The chain combines TRBV30 with TRBJ1-1; D not certain. The sequence was obtained from a young woman in good health and CMV-seronegative. Sequences were obtained from PBMCs. The CDR3 region has the DNA TGTGCCTGGAGACGACATACGAACACTGAAGCTTTCTTT. Its protein product is CAWRRHTNTEAFF.